This T cell receptor beta chain was sequenced during a study of cytomegalovirus exposure and HLA in healthy donors listed by TCRdb under 2017. Regarding the study in general: In an earlier analysis of 587 of the donors, 276 Gb of sequence data and some 120 million unique TCR beta sequences from 180 million or so T cells were reported. Approximately 300 gigabases of sequencing data and around 88 million unique TCR sequences made up an early release that covered 500 to 650 HLA-typed donors. Among the roughly 400 genotyped donors, 81% belonged to the genetic ancestry cluster associated with self-reported Caucasian donors. The study was designed to test whether signatures of past pathogen exposure could be identified by cataloging public T cell receptors. The T cell repertoires of around 670 subjects were profiled by immunosequencing and related to cytomegalovirus serostatus. Besides the first cohort of around 700 subjects, a separate validation cohort made up of over 100 different subjects was used. To predict cytomegalovirus infection status, the study combined high-throughput TCR immunosequencing, statistical association of individual TCRs with disease status, and machine learning. In a later analysis, previously published TCR beta repertoires from 670 or so donors were re-analyzed and high-resolution HLA genotyping was added so that TCR occurrence patterns could be studied. In the later analysis, no new phenotypic data were used to find candidate immune exposures; instead, reliance was placed on TCR beta sequences and their occurrence across donors. An earlier analysis of 500 to 750 of the donors applied high-throughput TCR beta sequencing to assess whether each TCR beta V gene segment acted as functional or pseudogenic. Donor age, sex, ethnicity and CMV serostatus were compiled together with the repertoire data. In a later genetic analysis, genome-wide SNP genotypes for about 65% of the roughly 670 donors were used, and that subset was treated as a discovery cohort. All discovery cohort repertoires had been generated on a single sequencing platform. Class I and class II HLA loci were covered by the typing at four-digit resolution. The number of typed donors differed by locus: roughly 629-640 for A, B, C, DRB1 and DQB1; approximately 530 for DQA1; some 610 for DPA1; and 400 to 480 for DPB1. Roughly 5 DR-DQ haplotypes were handled as single units for association and clustering because linkage in the cohort was strong. On average, around 200,000 unique TCR beta nucleotide sequences were sequenced per donor among some 420 genotyped donors of the cohort, with around 19% of those sequences being non-productive.

The cohort consisted of 666 healthy bone marrow donors. At the time of sampling, every cohort member was nominally healthy, though immune exposures that went unrecorded were likely present. The donor was CMV seronegative and belonged to the group of over 300 seronegative cohort members. Each donor provided a peripheral blood sample, and peripheral blood mononuclear cells were used for TCR beta sequencing. Genomic DNA extraction from the blood cell samples was performed with the Qiagen DNeasy Blood Extraction Kit. Summary of the overall study and its limitations: In an earlier analysis of around 500 of the donors, most TCR beta V segments appeared in productive rearrangements about 87% or about 30% of the time, broadly matching IMGT annotations. A later genetic analysis associated a missense DCLRE1C variant with V-gene and J-gene trimming of TCR beta chains, and an independent cohort replicated the association. In a later analysis, most CMV-associated TCR beta chains were found to appear HLA-restricted, with HLA associations seemingly driven largely by CMV exposure. Because HLA typing was missing for some donors at each locus, association tests included only the typed subset. The cohort was sequenced for TCR beta chains only, and without alpha or paired-chain data the features that could be detected were limited. The study listed 170 or so TCR beta chains as associated with cytomegalovirus. Because counts were too low, roughly 16 rarely observed V segments, including chromosome 9 orphons, were left out of the earlier analysis of some 640 of the donors. Roughly uniform sequencing depth across donors was assumed in presence/absence analyses, although this assumption may not hold. Immune exposure information for the cohort was limited to CMV serostatus. A cluster of highly shared sequence variants was judged likely to represent a technical artifact of the sequencing pipeline. A later analysis associated about 18,000 TCR beta sequences with specific HLA alleles at a false discovery rate of 0.05. The classifier was reported to diagnose cytomegalovirus status with high specificity and sensitivity in both the original cohort and the validation cohort. The authors suggested that the approach could potentially be extended to other disease states and immunological phenotypes. In a later analysis, several top co-occurrence clusters were reported to appear linked to parvovirus B19, influenza, CMV and Epstein-Barr virus. Linkage disequilibrium might explain the correlated functional status among segregating V segments, but an unknown experimental factor could not be excluded. While some public TCRs were present in many individuals, most TCR sequences turned up only very rarely across donors. In vitro tests confirmed that a few of the cytomegalovirus-associated TCR beta chains recognize cytomegalovirus antigens. In a later genetic analysis, fewer N-insertions in productive TCRs were reported among donors in an Asian-associated ancestry cluster than the roughly 700-donor mean. A later analysis found that TCR association rates varied across HLA loci, with DRB1 alleles showing the most associated TCRs and HLA-C alleles the fewest. In a later analysis, HLA-associated TCR beta chains showed more clonal expansion and lower generation probabilities than non-associated chains that were equally common. Assigning TCR associations to individual alleles was difficult when HLA alleles, especially DR and DQ, strongly co-occurred. A further reported finding was that TCR beta sequences accurately predicted the HLA-A and HLA-B alleles for most subjects in the first cohort.

The library was produced with the immunoSEQ multiplex PCR assay. A mixture of 60 forward primers for TCR Vbeta segments and 13 reverse primers for TCR Jbeta segments was used in the multiplex PCR. The CDR3 region of rearranged TCR beta genes was amplified from genomic DNA by a multiplex PCR assay. The amplified TCR beta libraries were sequenced on the Illumina HiSeq System as 87-base-pair reads. As for how the authors treated the data: A later analysis counted approximately 84 million unique TCR beta chains across the 600 to 850 repertoires, and some 11 million of these chains were shared by at least two donors. To remove PCR and sequencing errors, raw reads were error-corrected and collapsed into unique sequences using a nearest-neighbor algorithm that merged closely related sequences. Alignment of CDR3 sequences to IMGT reference sequences was used to assign V, D and J gene segments. For a sequence to be retained, a match of at least six nucleotides to both a V gene segment and a J gene segment was required. Rearrangements were classified as productive when the CDR3 lacked stop codons and remained in frame with V and J, and all other rearrangements were classified as non-productive. CDR3 was defined by IMGT convention, running from the second conserved V-encoded cysteine to the conserved J-encoded phenylalanine. Sequences without an unambiguous match to a single V gene segment were excluded from the earlier analysis of about 600 of the donors. In an earlier analysis of some 590 of the donors, a V segment was called functional when productive rearrangements were above 56.7%, and segregating when the standard deviation between donors exceeded 5%. A statistical classification framework was built to diagnose cytomegalovirus status from the catalog of TCR beta chain sequences. V and J gene assignment, in a later analysis, came from comparing TCR nucleotide sequences with IMGT/GENE-DB human TR gene sequences. The TCRdist pipeline was used in a later analysis to assign CDR3 sequences and most-parsimonious VDJ recombination scenarios. In a later analysis, each TCR beta chain was defined by its CDR3 amino acid sequence together with its V-gene family, and reads lacking a unique V-gene family were excluded. In a later analysis, 550 to 650 highly shared, low-generation-probability nucleotide sequences were removed to address suspected cross-contamination and a sequencing artifact. A later analysis calculated a clonal expansion index for each public chain from normalized within-repertoire ranks of inferred template counts. A later analysis computed generation probabilities with a VDJ recombination model fitted to out-of-frame rearrangements, and checked the results against IGoR. In a later analysis, TCR-TCR, TCR-HLA and TCR-CMV co-occurrence was scored with hypergeometric tests, and a repertoire-size bias correction was applied to TCR pairs. In a later analysis, false discovery rates were estimated by permuting HLA or CMV assignments 20 times. In a later analysis, co-occurring TCRs were grouped with DBSCAN, and TCRdist sequence similarity was added when clustering was performed within HLA-allele-positive subsets. Repertoires with fewer than 30,000 or more than 120,000 public chains, plus five repertoires with anomalous nucleotide sharing, were excluded from co-occurrence clustering. As stored in TCRdb, this immuneACCESS dataset retains in-frame rearrangements with V and J assigned. A fraction of the clones does not appear; measured against another copy, unresolved V genes explain less than half of the discrepancy, and the remainder lacks a known reason. The V and J calls and the clone size are those of that table, but D and trimming were determined from the DNA. The data table for this sample lists 150,000 to 200,000 clones. Of the sample, under 2.5% is held by the ten largest clones.

Points on this clone: Its antigen has not been determined.

The material sequenced was PBMCs. This clonotype was obtained from a man aged 25 to 40 in good health and CMV-seronegative.

The CDR3 reads CASSLGTTSTDTQYF. DNA sequence: TGTGCCAGCAGTTTAGGGACTACAAGCACAGATACGCAGTATTTT. The V and J segments used are TRBV28 and TRBJ2-3; TRBD2 matches 7 bases in the middle. From the cysteine through the phenylalanine, the CDR3 covers 15 amino acids. Only the CDR3 portion is preserved as DNA: 45 bases, with reading frame beginning at the first base. Trimming removed 2 bases from V and 0 bases from J; the gene matches leave 2 bases unexplained. The germline V gene provides CDR1 MDHEN and CDR2 SYDVKM.